Listed below are T cell receptor beta chains from one sample, sequenced in a study of Ad26.COV2.S vaccination and SARS-CoV-2 variants. TCRdb's table, derived via immunoSEQ multiplex PCR, lists solely in-frame clones and lacks some. This sample carries 350,000 to 400,000 clones, 75% to 90% of them seen once, and the ten largest clones take under 2%. The specimen comprised peripheral blood, sampled in a trial of Ad26.COV2.S vaccine versus placebo. The receptors derive from a person aged 18 to 65 who received the Ad26.COV2.S COVID-19 vaccine or a placebo. Each CDR3 is given with its conserved first and last residue. A D gene is named only where the DNA matches it firmly. Size values are once, few and many counts, or a class for expanded clones, and some rows have none.

D gene	J gene	clone size	CDR3 length	V gene	CDR3 protein	CDR3 DNA
-	TRBJ1-2	-	13	TRBV6-1	CASSEGVGYGYTF	TGTGCCAGCAGTGAAGGGGTTGGCTATGGCTACACCTTC
-	TRBJ2-5	-	15	TRBV2	CASSDFGITQETQYF	TGTGCCAGCAGTGACTTCGGGATAACGCAAGAGACCCAGTACTTC
-	TRBJ1-4	-	12	TRBV12-3/TRBV12-4	CASSHRAGKLFF	TGTGCCAGCAGCCACAGGGCCGGAAAACTGTTTTTT
-	TRBJ1-3	few	15	TRBV28	CASSLKVPSGNTIYF	TGTGCCAGCAGTTTAAAGGTCCCCTCTGGAAACACCATATATTTT
-	TRBJ2-5	-	15	TRBV6-5	CASTRRETGPETQYF	TGTGCCAGCACGCGTCGCGAAACAGGGCCCGAGACCCAGTACTTC
TRBD1	TRBJ1-5	-	14	TRBV2	CASSPRGRGQPQHF	TGTGCCAGCAGCCCCAGGGGGCGCGGTCAGCCCCAGCATTTT
-	TRBJ2-3	-	16	TRBV7-6	CASSLRLGGREDTQYF	TGTGCCAGCAGCTTAAGGTTGGGCGGCAGAGAAGATACGCAGTATTTT
TRBD1	TRBJ1-1	-	14	TRBV5-6	CASSLGTDYTEAFF	TGTGCCAGCAGCTTAGGGACAGACTACACTGAAGCTTTCTTT
TRBD2	TRBJ2-5	-	16	TRBV9	CASSAFGTRLRETQYF	TGTGCCAGCAGCGCCTTTGGGACTAGGTTACGAGAGACCCAGTACTTC
-	TRBJ1-1	-	14	TRBV29-1	CSVRHSRGNTEAFF	TGCAGCGTTCGACATTCTCGGGGGAACACTGAAGCTTTCTTT
TRBD2	TRBJ2-5	-	16	TRBV6-1	CASSVEAGVAWETQYF	TGTGCCAGCAGTGTGGAAGCGGGAGTAGCTTGGGAGACCCAGTACTTC
TRBD2	TRBJ2-1	-	16	TRBV24-1	CATRGKEGGPLNEQFF	TGTGCCACCAGGGGTAAGGAGGGAGGGCCCCTCAATGAGCAGTTCTTC
-	TRBJ2-5	once	12	TRBV28	CASSNPQLTQYF	TGTGCCAGCAGCAATCCTCAGTTAACCCAGTACTTC
-	TRBJ2-3	-	18	TRBV19	CASSVGGAWDGGTDTQYF	TGTGCCAGTAGTGTCGGCGGTGCGTGGGACGGCGGCACAGATACGCAGTATTTT
-	TRBJ2-1	-	13	TRBV7-9	CASSSSWQGGRFF	TGTGCCAGCAGCTCCTCTTGGCAGGGTGGGCGGTTCTTC
-	TRBJ2-7	-	14	TRBV5-1	CASKELAASYEQYF	TGCGCCAGCAAAGAACTCGCGGCCTCCTACGAGCAGTACTTC
-	TRBJ2-1	-	15	TRBV27	CASSLGQGGYNEQFF	TGTGCCAGCAGTTTAGGGCAGGGCGGTTACAATGAGCAGTTCTTC
TRBD2	TRBJ2-5	-	16	TRBV28	CASSFSLAGAPETQYF	TGTGCCAGCAGTTTTTCGCTAGCGGGAGCTCCAGAGACCCAGTACTTC
-	TRBJ1-5	-	16	TRBV6-4	CASSIQGQNSNQPQHF	TGTGCCAGCTCTATACAGGGCCAGAATAGCAATCAGCCCCAGCATTTT
-	TRBJ2-5	-	15	TRBV5-5	CASSLEAGLGETQYF	TGTGCCAGCAGCTTGGAGGCAGGACTGGGGGAGACCCAGTACTTC
-	TRBJ1-2	once	14	TRBV7-9	CASSSGGPGSGYTF	TGTGCCAGCAGCTCGGGGGGTCCCGGAAGTGGCTACACCTTC
-	TRBJ2-2	few	15	TRBV6-2/TRBV6-3	CASSYGTRPTGELFF	TGTGCCAGCAGTTATGGAACTAGACCCACCGGGGAGCTGTTTTTT
-	TRBJ1-5	-	16	TRBV28	CASSPRAGGLNQPQHF	TGTGCCAGCAGTCCGCGGGCCGGGGGACTAAATCAGCCCCAGCATTTT
TRBD2	TRBJ2-2	-	16	TRBV19	CASSPGLAGALGELFF	TGTGCCAGTAGTCCGGGACTAGCGGGAGCCCTCGGGGAGCTGTTTTTT
-	TRBJ1-2	-	15	TRBV9	CASSVGEGSNYGYTF	TGTGCCAGCAGCGTAGGCGAGGGGTCTAACTATGGCTACACCTTC
-	TRBJ2-5	-	13	TRBV10-3	CAIRGLTLSAQYF	TGTGCCATCAGGGGACTGACCCTGTCGGCCCAGTACTTC
TRBD1	TRBJ1-1	-	16	TRBV7-3	CASSPDRVIRNTEAFF	TGTGCCAGCAGCCCAGACAGGGTAATAAGGAACACTGAAGCTTTCTTT
TRBD1	TRBJ1-6	-	17	TRBV5-6	CASSLVRTGRENSPLHF	TGTGCCAGCAGCTTGGTTAGGACAGGACGGGAGAATTCACCCCTCCACTTT
-	TRBJ2-5	-	11	TRBV20-1	CSARKGETQYF	TGCAGTGCTAGAAAGGGAGAGACCCAGTACTTC
TRBD1	TRBJ1-5	-	14	TRBV7-2	CASSNRGNNQPQHF	TGTGCCAGCAGCAACAGGGGAAACAATCAGCCCCAGCATTTT
-	TRBJ2-3	-	14	TRBV10-3	CAISESKGGDTQYF	TGTGCCATCAGTGAGTCAAAGGGGGGAGATACGCAGTATTTT
-	TRBJ2-7	once	11	TRBV5-8	CASQRTYEQYF	TGTGCCAGCCAGCGGACCTACGAGCAGTACTTC
-	TRBJ2-7	-	15	TRBV28	CASSLEGPGVWEQYF	TGTGCCAGCAGTCTTGAGGGGCCTGGGGTTTGGGAGCAGTACTTC
TRBD1	TRBJ1-2	-	14	TRBV30	CAWTLTRGGYGYTF	TGTGCCTGGACCCTTACCAGGGGGGGGTATGGCTACACCTTC
TRBD2	TRBJ2-7	-	14	TRBV19	CASSGRESSYEQYF	TGTGCCAGTAGTGGGCGGGAGAGCTCCTACGAGCAGTACTTC
-	TRBJ2-3	-	13	TRBV11-1	CASSTRLTDTQYF	TGTGCCAGCAGCACTCGACTAACAGATACGCAGTATTTT